This is a list of T cell receptor beta chains from one sample in a study of beta chain features in type 1 diabetes. The data were produced by immunoSEQ multiplex PCR, yet TCRdb's version contains in-frame clones alone and is incomplete. The sample comprises 200,000 to 300,000 clones, about 63% of which are singletons, and 0.053% rests with the top ten. Sequencing input: naive CD4+ T cells from blood. These receptors came from a man aged 30-40 years in good health. CDR3s include the opening cysteine and the closing phenylalanine or tryptophan. A D gene is named only where the DNA matches it firmly. Not every row has a clone size; where given, it reads once, few, many or a size class.

j_gene: TRBJ2-5
v_gene: TRBV9
abundance: NA
d_gene: NA
CDR3nt: TGTGCCAGCAGCGTAGGGGGACGAGAGGAGACCCAGTACTTC
CDR3aa: CASSVGGREETQYF

j_gene: TRBJ2-7
v_gene: TRBV28
abundance: NA
d_gene: NA
CDR3nt: TGTGCCAGCAGCCGCGGTGACCCTAGGCAGTACTTC
CDR3aa: CASSRGDPRQYF

j_gene: TRBJ1-1
v_gene: TRBV9
abundance: NA
d_gene: TRBD1
CDR3nt: TGTGCCAGCAGCGGAGACAGGGACACTGAAGCTTTCTTT
CDR3aa: CASSGDRDTEAFF

j_gene: TRBJ2-7
v_gene: TRBV21-1
abundance: NA
d_gene: NA
CDR3nt: TGTGCCAGCAGCCCCCACAGCCCCTACGAGCAGTACTTC
CDR3aa: CASSPHSPYEQYF

j_gene: TRBJ2-1
v_gene: TRBV6-5
abundance: few
d_gene: NA
CDR3nt: TGTGCCAGCAGACACCGGGGGCGCAATGAGCAGTTCTTC
CDR3aa: CASRHRGRNEQFF

j_gene: TRBJ2-1
v_gene: TRBV29-1
abundance: NA
d_gene: NA
CDR3nt: TGCAGCGGGGTGGTGGCACCAGGAGGTGAGCAGTTCTTC
CDR3aa: CSGVVAPGGEQFF

j_gene: TRBJ2-5
v_gene: TRBV10-3
abundance: few
d_gene: NA
CDR3nt: TGTGCCATCAGTGAGGCTTCAGGGGCGGAGACCCAGTACTTC
CDR3aa: CAISEASGAETQYF

j_gene: TRBJ2-1
v_gene: TRBV5-4
abundance: NA
d_gene: TRBD2
CDR3nt: TGTGCCAGCAGCCCGGTAGCGGGAGCAACAAGTGAGCAGTTCTTC
CDR3aa: CASSPVAGATSEQFF

j_gene: TRBJ2-3
v_gene: TRBV7-2
abundance: NA
d_gene: TRBD2
CDR3nt: TGTGCCAGCAGCCCGCGGGGGGCTGGAGATACGCAGTATTTT
CDR3aa: CASSPRGAGDTQYF

j_gene: TRBJ2-7
v_gene: TRBV28
abundance: NA
d_gene: NA
CDR3nt: TGTGCCAGCACAATAGCTGTTAGCTCCTACGAGCAGTACTTC
CDR3aa: CASTIAVSSYEQYF

j_gene: TRBJ2-2
v_gene: TRBV7-9
abundance: NA
d_gene: NA
CDR3nt: TGTGCCAGCATCCCAACGAATGTGGGCACCGGGGAGCTGTTTTTT
CDR3aa: CASIPTNVGTGELFF

j_gene: TRBJ2-3
v_gene: TRBV7-2
abundance: few
d_gene: TRBD2
CDR3nt: TGTGCCAGCAGCTCAGGACTAGCGGGCACGCAGTATTTT
CDR3aa: CASSSGLAGTQYF

j_gene: TRBJ1-5
v_gene: TRBV9
abundance: NA
d_gene: TRBD1
CDR3nt: TGTGCCAGCAGCCCTGGGACAGGGGCGAGCGGTCAGCCCCAGCATTTT
CDR3aa: CASSPGTGASGQPQHF

j_gene: TRBJ1-1
v_gene: TRBV6-1
abundance: NA
d_gene: TRBD1
CDR3nt: TGTGCCAGCACCATTGGGACAGGGTTGAACACTGAAGCTTTCTTT
CDR3aa: CASTIGTGLNTEAFF

j_gene: TRBJ2-3
v_gene: TRBV7-2
abundance: once
d_gene: TRBD2
CDR3nt: TGTGCCAGTACCACGGGACTAGCGGGGGCTTCCACAGATACGCAGTATTTT
CDR3aa: CASTTGLAGASTDTQYF

j_gene: TRBJ2-5
v_gene: TRBV25-1
abundance: NA
d_gene: NA
CDR3nt: TGTGCCAGCGGCTCGGGGGCCCCGGAGACCCAGTACTTC
CDR3aa: CASGSGAPETQYF

j_gene: TRBJ2-7
v_gene: TRBV30
abundance: NA
d_gene: NA
CDR3nt: TGTGCCTGGAGTGAAAGGGCCGGGCAGCCTCGGGACGAGCAGTACTTC
CDR3aa: CAWSERAGQPRDEQYF

j_gene: TRBJ1-1
v_gene: TRBV29-1
abundance: NA
d_gene: NA
CDR3nt: TGCAGCGTTGAGCGACCGCTGAACACTGAAGCTTTCTTT
CDR3aa: CSVERPLNTEAFF

j_gene: TRBJ2-4
v_gene: TRBV28
abundance: NA
d_gene: TRBD2
CDR3nt: TGTGCCAGCATCGGCGGGAGCATAGGGCACATTCAGTACTTC
CDR3aa: CASIGGSIGHIQYF

j_gene: TRBJ2-5
v_gene: TRBV7-9
abundance: NA
d_gene: TRBD1
CDR3nt: TGTGCCAGCAGCTTCACGCTAACAGGGGGTCCTCGTCGAGAGACCCAGTACTTC
CDR3aa: CASSFTLTGGPRRETQYF

j_gene: TRBJ2-3
v_gene: TRBV30
abundance: NA
d_gene: TRBD2
CDR3nt: TGTGCCTGGACTAGCGGGCGTGGAGATACGCAGTATTTT
CDR3aa: CAWTSGRGDTQYF

j_gene: TRBJ1-5
v_gene: TRBV6-5
abundance: NA
d_gene: TRBD1
CDR3nt: TGTGCCAGCAGGCGGACAGGGGATCAGCCCCAGCATTTT
CDR3aa: CASRRTGDQPQHF

j_gene: TRBJ2-7
v_gene: TRBV27
abundance: NA
d_gene: NA
CDR3nt: TGTGCCAGCAGTTTCAGGATCTCCTACGAGCAGTACTTC
CDR3aa: CASSFRISYEQYF

j_gene: TRBJ1-1
v_gene: TRBV5-1
abundance: NA
d_gene: TRBD1
CDR3nt: TGCGCCAGCAGCATCGGGACAGGGGGCGAAGCTTTCTTT
CDR3aa: CASSIGTGGEAFF